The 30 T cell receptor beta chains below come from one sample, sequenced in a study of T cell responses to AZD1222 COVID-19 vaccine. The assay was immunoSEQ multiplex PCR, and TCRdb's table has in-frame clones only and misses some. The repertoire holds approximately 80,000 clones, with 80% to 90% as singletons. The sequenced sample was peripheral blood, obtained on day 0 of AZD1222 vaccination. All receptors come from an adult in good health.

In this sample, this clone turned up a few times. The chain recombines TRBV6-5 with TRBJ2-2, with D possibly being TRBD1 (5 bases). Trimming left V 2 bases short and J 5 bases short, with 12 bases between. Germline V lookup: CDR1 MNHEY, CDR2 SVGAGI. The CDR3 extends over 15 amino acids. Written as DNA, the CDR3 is TGTGCCAGCAGTTACAAGGCAGGGCAGACCGGGGAGCTGTTTTTT. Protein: CASSYKAGQTGELFF.

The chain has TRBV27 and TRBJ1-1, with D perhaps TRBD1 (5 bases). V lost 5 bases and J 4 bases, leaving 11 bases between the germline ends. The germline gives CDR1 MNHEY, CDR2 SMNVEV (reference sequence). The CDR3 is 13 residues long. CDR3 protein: CASSPRVGTEAFF. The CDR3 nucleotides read TGTGCCAGCAGTCCCAGGGTGGGCACTGAAGCTTTCTTT.

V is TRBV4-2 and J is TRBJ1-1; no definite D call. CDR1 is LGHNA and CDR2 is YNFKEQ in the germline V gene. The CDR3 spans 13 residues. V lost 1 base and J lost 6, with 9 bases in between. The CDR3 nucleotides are TGTGCCAGCAGCCAAGGAGGGAGCCCTGAAGCTTTCTTT. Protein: CASSQGGSPEAFF.

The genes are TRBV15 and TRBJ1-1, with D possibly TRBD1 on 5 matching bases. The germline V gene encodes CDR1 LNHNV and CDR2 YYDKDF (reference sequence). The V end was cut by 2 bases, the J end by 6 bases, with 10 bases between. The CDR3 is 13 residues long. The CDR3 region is CATSRQQDSEAFF. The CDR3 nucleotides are TGTGCCACCAGCAGACAACAGGATTCTGAAGCTTTCTTT.

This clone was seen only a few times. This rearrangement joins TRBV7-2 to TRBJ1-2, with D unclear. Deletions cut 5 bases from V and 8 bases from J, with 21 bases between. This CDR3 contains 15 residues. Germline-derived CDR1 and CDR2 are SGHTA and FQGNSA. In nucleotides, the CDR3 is TGTGCCAGCAGCCCCAGTAGTATGGTAGCGGGAGGCTACACCTTC. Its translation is CASSPSSMVAGGYTF.

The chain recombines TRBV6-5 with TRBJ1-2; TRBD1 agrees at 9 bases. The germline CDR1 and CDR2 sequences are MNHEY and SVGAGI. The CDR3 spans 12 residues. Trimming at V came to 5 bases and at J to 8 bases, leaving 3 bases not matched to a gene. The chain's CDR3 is CASSPGQGGYTF. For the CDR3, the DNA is TGTGCCAGCAGTCCGGGACAGGGAGGCTACACCTTC.

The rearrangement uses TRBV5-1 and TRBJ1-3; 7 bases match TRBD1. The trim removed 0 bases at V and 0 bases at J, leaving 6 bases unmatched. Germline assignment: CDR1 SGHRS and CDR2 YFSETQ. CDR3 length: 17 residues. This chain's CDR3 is CASSLAWGQTSGNTIYF. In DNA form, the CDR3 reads TGCGCCAGCAGCTTGGCTTGGGGACAGACCTCTGGAAACACCATATATTTT.

CDR3: CASSLGRRQGKITEAFF. The CDR3 region has the DNA TGTGCCAGCAGCTTGGGTCGTCGACAGGGGAAAATCACTGAAGCTTTCTTT. V and J are TRBV5-4 and TRBJ1-1; 8 nucleotides line up with TRBD1. The CDR3 covers 17 residues. V was pared by 0 bases and J by 4 bases, with 11 bases of the junction left unmatched. The V gene's germline CDR1 is SGHNT and CDR2 YYREEE (reference sequence).

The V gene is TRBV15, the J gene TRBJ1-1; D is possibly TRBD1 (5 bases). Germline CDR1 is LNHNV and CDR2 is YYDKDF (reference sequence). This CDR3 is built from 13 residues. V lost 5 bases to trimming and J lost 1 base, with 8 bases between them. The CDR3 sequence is CATSPGRNTEAFF. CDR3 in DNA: TGTGCCACCAGCCCAGGGAGGAACACTGAAGCTTTCTTT.

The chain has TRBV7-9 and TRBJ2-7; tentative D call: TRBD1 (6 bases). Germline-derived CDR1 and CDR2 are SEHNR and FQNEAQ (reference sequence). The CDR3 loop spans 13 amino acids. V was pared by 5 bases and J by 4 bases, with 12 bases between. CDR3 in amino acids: CASSPVGQYEQYF. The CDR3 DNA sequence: TGTGCCAGCAGCCCGGTGGGACAATACGAGCAGTACTTC.

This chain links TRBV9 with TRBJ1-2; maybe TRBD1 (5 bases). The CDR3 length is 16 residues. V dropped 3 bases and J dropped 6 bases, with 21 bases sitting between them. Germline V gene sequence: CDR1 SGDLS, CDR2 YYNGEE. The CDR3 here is CASSANKNGAVDGYTF. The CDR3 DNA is TGTGCCAGCAGCGCAAACAAGAATGGGGCAGTCGATGGCTACACCTTC.

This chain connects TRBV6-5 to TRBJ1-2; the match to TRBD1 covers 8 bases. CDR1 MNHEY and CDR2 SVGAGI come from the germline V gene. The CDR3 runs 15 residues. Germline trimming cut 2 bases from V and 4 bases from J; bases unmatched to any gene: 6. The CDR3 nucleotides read TGTGCCAGCAGTTACGCAGGGGGCTACGTCTATGGCTACACCTTC. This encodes CASSYAGGYVYGYTF.

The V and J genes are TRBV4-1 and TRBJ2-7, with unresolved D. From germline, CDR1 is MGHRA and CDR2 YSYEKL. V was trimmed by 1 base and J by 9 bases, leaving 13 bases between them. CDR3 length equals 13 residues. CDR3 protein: CASSQVGMGGQYF. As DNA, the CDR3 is TGCGCCAGCAGCCAAGTAGGAATGGGTGGGCAGTACTTC.

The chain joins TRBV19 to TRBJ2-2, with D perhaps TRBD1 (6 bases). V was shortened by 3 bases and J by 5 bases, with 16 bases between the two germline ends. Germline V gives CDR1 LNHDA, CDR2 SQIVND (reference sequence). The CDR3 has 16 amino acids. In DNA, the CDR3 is TGTGCCAGTAGTATGGACCTCAGGGGCCGTACCGGGGAGCTGTTTTTT. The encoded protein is CASSMDLRGRTGELFF.

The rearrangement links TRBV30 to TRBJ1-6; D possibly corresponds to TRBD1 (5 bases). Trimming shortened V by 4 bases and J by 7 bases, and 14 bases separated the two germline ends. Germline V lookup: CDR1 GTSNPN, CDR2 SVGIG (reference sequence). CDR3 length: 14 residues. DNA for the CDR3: TGTGCCTGGACTCGGGACGGAAAAAATTCACCCCTCCACTTT. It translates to CAWTRDGKNSPLHF.

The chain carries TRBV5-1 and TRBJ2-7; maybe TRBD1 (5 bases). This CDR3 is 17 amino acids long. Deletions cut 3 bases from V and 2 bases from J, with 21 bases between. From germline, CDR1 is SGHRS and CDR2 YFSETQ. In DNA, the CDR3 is TGCGCCAGCAGCTATCTTCGCGACAGCGTTATCACCTACGAGCAGTACTTC. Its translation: CASSYLRDSVITYEQYF.

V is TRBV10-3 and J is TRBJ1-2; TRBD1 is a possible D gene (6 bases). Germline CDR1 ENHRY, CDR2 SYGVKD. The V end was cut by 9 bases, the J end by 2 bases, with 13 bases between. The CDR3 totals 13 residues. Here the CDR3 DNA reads TGTGCCATACGGACAGAGAAAAACTATGGCTACACCTTC. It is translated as CAIRTEKNYGYTF.

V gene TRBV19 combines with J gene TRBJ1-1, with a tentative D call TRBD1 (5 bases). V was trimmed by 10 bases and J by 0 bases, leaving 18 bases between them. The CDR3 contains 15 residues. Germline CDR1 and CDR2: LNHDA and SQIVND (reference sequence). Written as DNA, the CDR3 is TGTGCCACAACAGACAGAAATTATATGAACACTGAAGCTTTCTTT. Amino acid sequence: CATTDRNYMNTEAFF.

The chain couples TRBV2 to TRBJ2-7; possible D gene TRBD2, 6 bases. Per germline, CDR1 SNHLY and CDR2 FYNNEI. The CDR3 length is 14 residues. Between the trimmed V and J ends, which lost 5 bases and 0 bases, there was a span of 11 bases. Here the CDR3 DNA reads TGTGCCAGCAGTAGGGAGGCAGTCTCCTACGAGCAGTACTTC. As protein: CASSREAVSYEQYF.

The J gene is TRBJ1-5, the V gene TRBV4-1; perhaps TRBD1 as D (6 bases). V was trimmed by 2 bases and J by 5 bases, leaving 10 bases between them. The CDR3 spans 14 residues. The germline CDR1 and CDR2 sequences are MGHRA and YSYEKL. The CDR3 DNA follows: TGCGCCAGCAGCCAACAGGGGCTCGATCAGCCCCAGCATTTT. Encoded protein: CASSQQGLDQPQHF.

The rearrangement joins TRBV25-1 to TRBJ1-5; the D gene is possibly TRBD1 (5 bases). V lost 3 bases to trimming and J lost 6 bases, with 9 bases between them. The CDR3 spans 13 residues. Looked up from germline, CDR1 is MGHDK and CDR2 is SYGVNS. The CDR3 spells CASSDREGQPQHF. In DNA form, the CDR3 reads TGTGCCAGCAGTGACAGGGAGGGTCAGCCCCAGCATTTT.

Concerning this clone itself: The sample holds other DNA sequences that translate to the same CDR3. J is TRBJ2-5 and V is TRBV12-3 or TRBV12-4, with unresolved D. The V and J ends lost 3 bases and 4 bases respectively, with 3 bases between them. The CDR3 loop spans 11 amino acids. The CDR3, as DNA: TGTGCCAGCAGTTTTCGAGAGACCCAGTACTTC. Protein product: CASSFRETQYF.

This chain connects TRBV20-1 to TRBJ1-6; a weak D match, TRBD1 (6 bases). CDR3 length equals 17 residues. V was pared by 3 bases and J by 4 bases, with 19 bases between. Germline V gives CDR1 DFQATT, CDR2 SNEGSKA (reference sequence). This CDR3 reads CSASGSGQPLYNSPLHF. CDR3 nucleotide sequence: TGCAGTGCTAGTGGTAGCGGACAGCCACTATATAATTCACCCCTCCACTTT.

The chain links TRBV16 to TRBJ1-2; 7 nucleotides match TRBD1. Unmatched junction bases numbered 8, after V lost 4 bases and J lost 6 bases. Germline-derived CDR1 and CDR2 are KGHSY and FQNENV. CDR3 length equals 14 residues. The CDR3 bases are TGTGCCAGCAGCCTATCGACAGGGTACGATGGCTACACCTTC. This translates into CASSLSTGYDGYTF.

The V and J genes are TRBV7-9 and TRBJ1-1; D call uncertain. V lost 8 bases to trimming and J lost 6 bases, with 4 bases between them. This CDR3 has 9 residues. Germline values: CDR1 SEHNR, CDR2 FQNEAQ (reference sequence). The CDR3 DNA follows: TGTGCCAGCGATCCTGAAGCTTTCTTT. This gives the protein CASDPEAFF. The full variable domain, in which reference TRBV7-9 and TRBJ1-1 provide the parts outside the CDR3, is DTGVSQNPRHKITKRGQNVTFRCDPISEHNRLYWYRQTLGQGPEFLTYFQNEAQLEKSRLLSDRFSAERPKGSFSTLEIQRTEQGDSAMYLCASDPEAFFGQGTRLTVV.

The CDR3 spells CASTSGTGSYNEQFF. The CDR3 nucleotides are TGTGCCAGCACTTCAGGGACAGGGTCCTACAATGAGCAGTTCTTC. The J gene is TRBJ2-1, the V gene TRBV6-5; the match to TRBD1 covers 9 bases. The J segment lost 1 base and the V segment lost 7 bases, leaving 5 bases of the junction unmatched. CDR3 length equals 15 residues. Looked up from germline, CDR1 is MNHEY and CDR2 is SVGAGI.

The CDR3 sequence is CATSFSGGLGLGDEQFF. CDR3 DNA sequence: TGTGCCACCAGCTTCTCCGGGGGACTTGGCCTTGGCGATGAGCAGTTCTTC. This sequence joins TRBV24-1 and TRBJ2-1; TRBD2 might be the D (6 bases). The CDR3 covers 17 residues. Between the trimmed V and J ends, which lost 7 bases and 8 bases, there was a span of 26 bases. In germline, CDR1 is KGHDR, CDR2 SFDVKD.

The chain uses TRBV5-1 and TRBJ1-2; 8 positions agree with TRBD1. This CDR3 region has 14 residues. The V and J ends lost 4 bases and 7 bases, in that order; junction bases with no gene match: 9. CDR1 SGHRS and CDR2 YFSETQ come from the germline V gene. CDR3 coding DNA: TGCGCCAGCAGCCCCGGACAGGGCACGGCTGGCTACACCTTC. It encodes CASSPGQGTAGYTF.

CDR3 amino acids: CASSQSSGNTIYF. The CDR3 nucleotides are TGTGCCAGCAGCCAGAGCTCTGGAAACACCATATATTTT. This chain uses TRBV3-1 (or the pseudogene TRBV3-2) with TRBJ1-3; no clear D. There are 13 residues in the CDR3. Germline V gene lookup returns CDR1 LGHDT and CDR2 YNNKEL (reference sequence). The V and J ends lost 3 bases and 0 bases respectively, with 3 bases between them.

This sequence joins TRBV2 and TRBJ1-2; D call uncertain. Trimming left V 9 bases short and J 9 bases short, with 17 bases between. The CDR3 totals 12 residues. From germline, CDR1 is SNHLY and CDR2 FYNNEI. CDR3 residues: CARTGGMLSYTF. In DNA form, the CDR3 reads TGTGCCAGGACTGGCGGTATGTTGAGCTACACCTTC.